This T cell receptor (beta chain) was found in a study of blood T cells in healthy people across ages. Healthy Russian Caucasian donors spanned ages about 6 to 90 years. This clonotype was recorded at least ten times. Primers used in a second PCR of roughly 6 to 12 cycles were a sample-barcoded 5' primer and a J-beta primer mix. Tagging of each cDNA molecule was performed by a template-switch adaptor with 12 random nucleotides. TCRdb passed the 5' RACE reads through MiXCR, listing each CDR3 protein once. The top ten hold about 4.1% of the sample, which has some 1,500,000 distinct CDR3 sequences, approximately 43% seen once. The germline gives CDR1 SEHNR, CDR2 FQNEAQ (reference sequence). The V gene lost 5 bases and the J gene lost 7 bases, with 12 bases spanning the gap. The CDR3 totals 13 residues.

The chain combines TRBV7-9 with TRBJ2-1; TRBD1 might be the D (5 bases). This clonotype was obtained from a woman under 30 in good health. Sequenced material: blood. The CDR3 sequence: CASSRRAVNEQFF. CDR3 DNA sequence: TGTGCCAGCAGCCGCAGGGCAGTTAATGAGCAGTTCTTC.